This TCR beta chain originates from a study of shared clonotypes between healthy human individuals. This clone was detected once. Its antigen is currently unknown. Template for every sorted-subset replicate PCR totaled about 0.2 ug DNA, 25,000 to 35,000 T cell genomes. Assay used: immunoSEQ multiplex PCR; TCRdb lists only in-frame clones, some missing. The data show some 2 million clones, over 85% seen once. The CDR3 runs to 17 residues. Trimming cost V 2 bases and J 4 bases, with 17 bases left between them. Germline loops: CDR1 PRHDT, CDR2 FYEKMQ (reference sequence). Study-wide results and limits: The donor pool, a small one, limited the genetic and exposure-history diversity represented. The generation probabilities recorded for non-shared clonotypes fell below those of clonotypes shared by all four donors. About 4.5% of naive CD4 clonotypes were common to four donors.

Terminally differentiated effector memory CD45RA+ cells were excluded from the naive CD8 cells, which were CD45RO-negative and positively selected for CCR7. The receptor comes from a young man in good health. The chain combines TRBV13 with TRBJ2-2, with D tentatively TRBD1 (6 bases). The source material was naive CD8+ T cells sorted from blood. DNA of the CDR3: TGTGCCAGCAGCTTAACGCGCCTCGGACAGCCCACCGGGGAGCTGTTTTTT. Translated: CASSLTRLGQPTGELFF.